Below are 28 T cell receptor beta chains sequenced from a single sample in a study of T cells in women clearing cervical HPV infection. This table comes from immunoSEQ multiplex PCR, and its TCRdb copy is limited to in-frame clones, with some not included. The sample data list 35,000 to 45,000 clones. Sequences were obtained from blood buffy coat. All receptors derive from a woman aged 18 to 75 with a cervical HPV16 infection that either progressed to CIN3+ or cleared (not recorded which).

A word on this clone: The missing CDR3 end, 3 residues past where the read stops, is filled in from the germline J gene. V and J are TRBV11-3 and TRBJ2-1, with D perhaps matching TRBD2 (6 bases). V was trimmed by 4 bases and J by 7 bases, leaving 11 bases between them. Per the germline V gene, CDR1 is SGHNT and CDR2 is YENEEA. There are 13 residues in the CDR3. The DNA read from the CDR3 is TGTGCCAGCAGCTCCAGCGGGTGGAATGAG. Its translation: CASSSSGWNE. The full CDR3 protein reads CASSSSGWNEQFF.

In regard to this clone: Sequencing ends 3 residues short of the CDR3 end; the germline J gene provides the rest. The chain uses TRBV19 and TRBJ2-2, with 8 bases fitting TRBD2. This CDR3 has 16 amino acids. Germline CDR1 and CDR2: LNHDA and SQIVND (reference sequence). After removal of 3 bases from V and 4 bases from J, the junction contained 7 bases not matched to a gene. The CDR3 region is CASSMSVAGSTGELFF. The CDR3 bases that were read are TGTGCCAGTAGTATGTCGGTAGCGGGAAGCACCGGGGAG.

Regarding this clone: The observed sequence ends 3 residues before the CDR3 terminus, with the missing tail filled in from the germline J gene. The chain joins TRBV10-2 to TRBJ2-3; 8 bases map to TRBD1. This CDR3 has 13 residues. Germline loops: CDR1 WSHSY, CDR2 SAAADI. V dropped 4 bases and J dropped 4; count of bases not matched to a gene: 1. The CDR3 sequence is CASSVQGADTQYF. The DNA read from the CDR3 is TGCGCCAGCAGTGTACAGGGGGCAGATACG.

A word on this clone: Read coverage stops 3 residues before the CDR3 terminus; the germline J gene supplies the remainder. The V gene is TRBV7-7, the J gene TRBJ2-5; 9 bases are a match to TRBD2. Losses at the gene ends were 5 bases for V and 5 bases for J; bases not matched to a gene: 9. Germline lookup yields CDR1 SSHAT and CDR2 FNYEAQ (reference sequence). The CDR3 has 15 amino acids. The CDR3: CASSMSLAGWETQYF. The CDR3 DNA, read in part, is TGTGCCAGCAGCATGAGCCTAGCGGGATGGGAGACC.

With respect to this clone: The read stops 3 residues short of the end of the CDR3; the missing end is completed from the germline J gene. This chain uses TRBV28 with TRBJ2-2; possible D gene TRBD2, 5 bases. The germline gives CDR1 MDHEN, CDR2 SYDVKM. Trimming took off 7 bases at V and 4 bases at J, with 13 bases between the two ends. The CDR3 covers 14 residues. CDR3 protein: CASTAGLVTGELFF. The DNA read from the CDR3 is TGTGCCAGCACCGCCGGACTGGTCACCGGGGAG.

As concerns this clone: The sequenced fragment ends 3 residues before the CDR3 boundary, so the rest is inferred from the germline J gene. V and J are TRBV19 and TRBJ2-5; 9 bases align to TRBD1. The CDR3 sequence is 14 residues long. The germline V gene encodes CDR1 LNHDA and CDR2 SQIVND (reference sequence). This CDR3 is CASRLQGATDTQYF. The sequenced part of the CDR3 DNA is TGTGCCAGTAGACTACAGGGGGCCACAGATACC.

On this clone: Coverage ceases 3 residues before the CDR3 finishes, and the germline J gene fills in the end. The rearrangement uses TRBV23-1 and TRBJ1-5; no definite D call. TRBV23-1 is sorted into the ORF group, with uncertain function. V lost 8 bases, J lost 8 bases, and 7 bases lay in between. The CDR3 is 10 residues long. CDR3 sequence reads: CASPGEPQHF. The CDR3 bases that were read are TGCGCCAGCCCCGGGGAGCCC.

The sequenced CDR3 bases are TGTGCCAGCAGGCTTGGACTAGCGGGAGTCGGGGAG. This sequence encodes CASRLGLAGVGE. The whole CDR3 sequence is CASRLGLAGVGELFF. The chain couples TRBV2 to TRBJ2-2; 13 bases are shared with TRBD2. The read ends 3 residues before the CDR3 terminus; that terminus is restored from the germline J gene. V gave up 6 bases and J gave up 7 bases; unmatched junction bases: 5. Germline CDR1 SNHLY, CDR2 FYNNEI. The CDR3 spans 15 residues.

About this clone: Read data end 3 residues before the CDR3 end; the end is taken from the germline J gene. This chain links TRBV18 with TRBJ2-5; TRBD2 aligns across 11 bases. CDR1 is KGHSH and CDR2 is LQKENI in the germline V gene. This CDR3 has 16 residues. Trimming cost V 5 bases and J 2 bases; bases outside gene matches: 7. CDR3 residues: CASSAGTSGPQETQYF. The DNA read from the CDR3 is TGTGCCAGCTCAGCAGGGACTAGCGGTCCTCAAGAGACC.

To note about this clone: The read falls 3 residues short of the CDR3 end, and the missing part is taken from the germline J gene. The rearrangement links TRBV5-1 to TRBJ1-3; D not resolved. CDR1 is SGHRS, CDR2 YFSETQ, per germline. This CDR3 is 16 amino acids long. V gave up 0 bases and J gave up 0 bases, with 10 bases separating them. CDR3 DNA (partial): TGCGCCAGCAGCTTGGGGGCGTACAACTCTGGAAACACC. Its protein is CASSLGAYNSGNT. In full, the CDR3 reads CASSLGAYNSGNTIYF.

CDR3 in amino acids: CSARVALAGYSSTDTQYF. CDR3 DNA, as far as it was read: TGCAGTGCTAGAGTAGCCCTAGCGGGATATTCGAGCACAGATACG. V and J are TRBV20-1 and TRBJ2-3; 9 nucleotides line up with TRBD2. The read ends 3 residues shy of where the CDR3 ends; the end is completed using the germline J gene. Germline values: CDR1 DFQATT, CDR2 SNEGSKA (reference sequence). The V and J ends lost 1 base and 0 bases, in that order; junction bases with no gene match: 11. CDR3 size: 18 residues.

About this clone itself: The read terminates 3 residues ahead of where the CDR3 ends, so the germline J gene completes it. The chain joins TRBV23-1 to TRBJ2-3; 7 nucleotides agree with TRBD1. TRBV23-1 is identified as an open reading frame with a role that is uncertain. The J segment lost 2 bases and the V segment lost 7 bases, leaving 15 bases of the junction unmatched. CDR3 length: 17 residues. The CDR3 is CASKSGTAQDNTDTQYF. Partial CDR3 DNA: TGCGCCAGCAAATCGGGGACAGCCCAAGATAACACAGATACG.

On this clone: The CDR3 is cut off 3 residues early in the read; its end comes from the germline J gene. J is TRBJ1-4 and V is TRBV19, with 9 bases lining up with TRBD1. CDR3 length equals 14 residues. The germline V gene has CDR1 LNHDA and CDR2 SQIVND (reference sequence). The CDR3 is CASRILDRGSPLFF. CDR3 DNA, as far as it was read: TGTGCCAGTAGAATACTGGACAGGGGATCACCA.

Comment on this clone: The observed sequence ends 3 residues before the CDR3 terminus, with the missing tail filled in from the germline J gene. This rearrangement joins TRBV7-9 to TRBJ1-1; D perhaps matches TRBD1 (5 bases). Germline CDR1 is SEHNR and CDR2 is FQNEAQ (reference sequence). Trimming stripped 2 bases from V and 5 bases from J, with 9 bases between. The CDR3 is made up of 13 amino acids. CDR3 protein: CASSLLAGTEAFF. The CDR3 bases that were read are TGTGCCAGCAGCTTATTGGCAGGGACTGAA.

About this clone itself: The CDR3 extends 3 residues past the end of the read, so its final part is completed from the germline J gene. The chain recombines TRBV6-2 or TRBV6-3 with TRBJ2-5; TRBD2 agrees at 11 bases. J was trimmed by 3 bases and V by 5 bases; bases with no gene match: 2. The CDR3 has 14 amino acids. The germline V gene encodes CDR1 MNHEY and CDR2 SVGEGT. CDR3 amino acids: CASSKLAGEETQYF. The sequenced CDR3 bases are TGTGCCAGCAGTAAACTAGCGGGGGAAGAGACC.

Comments on this clone: The sequenced fragment ends 3 residues before the CDR3 boundary, so the rest is inferred from the germline J gene. The chain joins TRBV20-1 to TRBJ2-7, with D perhaps matching TRBD2 (6 bases). The CDR3 length is 14 residues. The germline V gene encodes CDR1 DFQATT and CDR2 SNEGSKA (reference sequence). Trimming took 5 bases from V and 6 from J, leaving 20 bases between them. CDR3 amino acids: CSASKPGEAAEQYF. Partial CDR3 DNA: TGCAGTGCTTCCAAGCCCGGGGAGGCCGCCGAG.

Remarks on this clone: With the read ending 3 residues before the CDR3 end, the germline J gene is used to fill in that end. The chain links TRBV2 to TRBJ1-2, with no clear D. V lost 5 bases, J lost 2 bases, and 6 bases lay in between. The CDR3 is 12 amino acids. Looked up from germline, CDR1 is SNHLY and CDR2 is FYNNEI. The CDR3 DNA, read in part, is TGTGCCAGCAGTACAGAGAACTATGGC. Translating it yields CASSTENYG. The complete CDR3 sequence is CASSTENYGYTF.

As to this clone: The CDR3 end is not reached by the read, which stops 3 residues before it; the germline J gene fills it in. The gene calls are TRBV5-1 and TRBJ1-2; 7 bases agree with TRBD1. J gave up 6 bases and V 0 bases, and 2 bases lay outside the gene matches. There are 13 residues in the CDR3. Looked up from germline, CDR1 is SGHRS and CDR2 is YFSETQ. Incomplete CDR3 DNA: TGCGCCAGCAGCTTGGATCAGGGGGATGGC. Protein sequence: CASSLDQGDG. The full CDR3 protein reads CASSLDQGDGYTF. The whole variable domain, remainder taken from reference TRBV5-1 and TRBJ1-2, is KAGVTQTPRYLIKTRGQQVTLSCSPISGHRSVSWYQQTPGQGLQFLFEYFSETQRNKGNFPGRFSGRQFSNSRSEMNVSTLELGDSALYLCASSLDQGDGYTFGSGTRLTVV.

About this clone: The missing CDR3 end, 3 residues past where the read stops, is filled in from the germline J gene. The chain joins TRBV10-3 to TRBJ2-2; TRBD2 is a possible D gene (5 bases). Per the germline V gene, CDR1 is ENHRY and CDR2 is SYGVKD. The CDR3 is 16 residues long. Trimming removed 8 bases at V and 2 bases at J, with 18 bases between. CDR3 in amino acids: CAILSMDLLNTGELFF. The covered CDR3 bases are TGTGCCATCCTGTCAATGGACTTACTAAACACCGGGGAG.

On this clone: Read data end 3 residues before the CDR3 end; the end is taken from the germline J gene. The chain joins TRBV5-5 to TRBJ1-4; D unclear. The ends were cut back, 4 bases at V and 4 bases at J, with 11 bases in the middle. CDR1 and CDR2 (germline): SGHKS, YYEKEE (reference sequence). The CDR3 has 14 residues. The CDR3: CASSPGGLNEKLFF. The CDR3 bases that were read are TGTGCCAGCAGCCCCGGAGGGCTTAATGAAAAA.

About this clone: The missing CDR3 end, 3 residues past where the read stops, is filled in from the germline J gene. V and J are TRBV28 and TRBJ1-2, with 7 bases matching TRBD1. The length of the CDR3 is 16 residues. Per germline, CDR1 MDHEN and CDR2 SYDVKM. With V trimmed by 7 bases and J by 5 bases, 16 bases remained unmatched. CDR3 in amino acids: CASTPAEQGVRYGYTF. CDR3 DNA (partial): TGTGCCAGCACCCCAGCCGAGCAGGGGGTACGGTATGGC.

A remark on this clone: The read falls 3 residues short of the CDR3 end, and the missing part is taken from the germline J gene. This chain uses TRBV6-2 or TRBV6-3 with TRBJ1-5; 11 bases fit TRBD1. CDR3 length: 16 residues. Germline CDR1 MNHEY, CDR2 SVGEGT. V was clipped by 2 bases and J by 6 bases; unmatched bases: 6. CDR3 in amino acids: CASSYTGQGASQPQHF. The covered CDR3 bases are TGTGCCAGCAGTTACACCGGACAGGGGGCAAGTCAGCCC.

On this clone: A read error may produce the germline difference seen at one junction end. The CDR3 end lies 3 residues beyond the end of the read and is filled in from the germline J gene. V gene TRBV20-1 combines with J gene TRBJ2-1; TRBD2 matches at 8 bases. The CDR3 runs 12 residues. Germline CDR1 is DFQATT and CDR2 is SNEGSKA (reference sequence). The CDR3 protein is CSVWTSYDEQFF. The CDR3 DNA, read in part, is TGCAGTGTTTGGACTAGCTACGATGAG.

To note about this clone: The read gets to within 3 residues of the CDR3 end, and the germline J gene fills in the rest. The chain has TRBV7-2 and TRBJ1-2; a weak D match, TRBD1 (5 bases). The CDR3 spans 14 residues. Germline loops: CDR1 SGHTA, CDR2 FQGNSA. This chain's CDR3 is CASSLEQASYDYTF. The CDR3 DNA, read in part, is TGTGCCAGCAGCTTAGAACAGGCCTCCTACGAC. The full variable domain, with the rest looked up from reference TRBV7-2 and TRBJ1-2, is GAGVSQSPSNKVTEKGKDVELRCDPISGHTALYWYRQSLGQGLEFLIYFQGNSAPDKSGLPSDRFSAERTGGSVSTLTIQRTQQEDSAVYLCASSLEQASYDYTFGSGTRLTVV.

Comments on this clone: The CDR3 end falls 3 residues outside the read, so it is completed with the germline J gene. This sequence joins TRBV18 and TRBJ2-5, with D maybe TRBD2 (5 bases). Deletions cut 6 bases from V and 0 bases from J, with 23 bases between. The CDR3 runs to 18 residues. CDR1 and CDR2 (germline): KGHSH, LQKENI. CDR3 loop: CASSPSIRAEKYQETQYF. The covered CDR3 bases are TGTGCCAGCTCCCCATCAATACGAGCGGAGAAGTACCAAGAGACC.

A remark on this clone: From the germline J gene comes the end of the CDR3, since the read stops 3 residues before it. V and J are TRBV5-5 and TRBJ1-1, with 8 bases lining up with TRBD1. CDR3 length: 13 amino acids. Germline assignment: CDR1 SGHKS and CDR2 YYEKEE (reference sequence). The part of the CDR3 DNA that was read is TGTGCCAGCAGCTCCTTGGGCTGGACAGGG. Amino acid sequence: CASSSLGWTG. The whole CDR3 sequence reads CASSSLGWTGAFF.

About this clone itself: At one boundary the junction diverges from the germline segment, which might be a read error. The missing CDR3 end, 3 residues past where the read stops, is filled in from the germline J gene. The gene calls are TRBV7-6 and TRBJ1-3; D remains unclear. There are 14 residues in the CDR3. Germline V gives CDR1 SGHVS, CDR2 FNYEAQ. CDR3 sequence: CASSLGDSGDTIYF. The CDR3 DNA, read in part, is TGTGCCAGCAGCTTAGGCGACTCTGGAGACACC.

Turning to this clone: The read ends 3 residues before the CDR3 terminus; that terminus is restored from the germline J gene. This chain links TRBV5-1 with TRBJ2-7; 14 nucleotides match TRBD2. Unmatched junction bases numbered 6, after V lost 2 bases and J lost 5 bases. This CDR3 region has 16 residues. Germline V gene data show CDR1 as SGHRS and CDR2 as YFSETQ. CDR3 DNA (partial): TGCGCCAGCAGCTTTCGACTAGCGGGAGGGCGTGACGAG. This codes for CASSFRLAGGRDE. The complete CDR3 sequence is CASSFRLAGGRDEQYF.